The rows below give T cell receptor beta chains drawn from one sample of a study of blood T cell repertoires in COVID-19. Libraries were prepared by immunoSEQ multiplex PCR; TCRdb keeps only in-frame clonotypes and omits some of them. The sample consists of 200,000 to 300,000 clones, around 88% of them appearing once. Sequenced sample: peripheral blood. The receptor set was obtained from a woman in her thirties with COVID-19, enrolled during active disease. Both conserved end residues are trimmed from each CDR3.

v_call cdr3_aa
TRBV9 ASSVSSGNNEQF
TRBV10-3 AISDLAGDNTQY
TRBV7-8 ASSLSGGSGYT
TRBV7-2 ASSLRLAGLETQY
TRBV10-1 ASSADRMNTGELF
TRBV28 ASSPPQGRVNIQY
TRBV2 ASSKEGGAYNEQF
TRBV19 ASRTGQGESGEAF
TRBV6-2/TRBV6-3 ASSLGLAEVNEQF
TRBV5-4 ASSLGQGAYEQY
TRBV9 ASSVGLAGPYEQY
TRBV19 ASSIKGQYNSPLH
TRBV11-2 ARGGRGGYGYT
TRBV3-1/TRBV3-2 ASSQEPGQQHGEQF
TRBV11-3 ASSLDGVRSTDTQY
TRBV12-3/TRBV12-4 ASSLAPGQPQH
TRBV4-2 ASSLGTGSRGTQY
TRBV6-6 ASSPGGYTEAF
TRBV10-3 AISSQGEGQPQH
TRBV15 ATSRDPGSYNEQF
TRBV27 ASSLVSGGDGYT
TRBV19 ASSNSGDPSYNEQF
TRBV9 ASSLRITRHYNEQF
TRBV10-3 AISESGGGIKTEETQY
TRBV5-6 ASSLSAGNTQY
TRBV27 ASSLSGRGYSTNEKLF
TRBV7-9 ASSLTTGIYEQY
TRBV4-3 ASSQRSGNSPLH
TRBV21-1 ASSKVGGQGGTDTQY
TRBV7-9 ASRPEQGVNEQF
TRBV28 ASRLDRDNQNIQY
TRBV2 ASIVEAGTGELF
TRBV7-9 ASSLQGGGFSPLH
TRBV29-1 TISGGGNYGYT
TRBV7-9 ASSVGWTDTNEKLF